This note documents a single T cell receptor beta chain sequence. The target antigen is unknown. This sample is drawn from a study of brain T cells in children with intractable seizures. Findings and limits, study-wide: Only CDR3 sequence similarity suggested viral specificity, without known HCMV serostatus. Absence of clones before surgery may stem from lower sequencing depth.

The CDR3 consists of 15 residues. Unmatched junction bases numbered 3, after V lost 1 base and J lost 1 base. CDR1 SGHAT and CDR2 FQNNGV come from the germline V gene. Sequencing was limited to surgery cases with top T cell transcript signatures in brain tissue. Patients received at least one anti-epileptic drug before surgery. Some clones are missing from TCRdb's copy, which holds only in-frame ones; the method was immunoSEQ multiplex PCR. The sample has tens of thousands of clones; under 95% are singletons. Material: peripheral blood, obtained at surgery. The receptor was derived from a boy under two years old with tuberous sclerosis and intractable seizures. The chain couples TRBV11-2 to TRBJ1-1; 7 bases align to TRBD1. The CDR3 region is CASSLVRQGNTEAFF. The CDR3 region has the DNA TGTGCCAGCAGCTTAGTTCGACAGGGGAACACTGAAGCTTTCTTT. Drawing the rest from reference TRBV11-2 and TRBJ1-1, the complete variable domain is EAGVAQSPRYKIIEKRQSVAFWCNPISGHATLYWYQQILGQGPKLLIQFQNNGVVDDSQLPKDRFSAERLKGVDSTLKIQPAKLEDSAVYLCASSLVRQGNTEAFFGQGTRLTVV.